This T cell receptor beta chain was sequenced in a study of blood T cell repertoires in COVID-19. Study overall: Samples came from the United States, Italy and Spain, spanning acute and convalescent COVID-19. From T cells, B-cell-depleted T cells, or PBMCs came the material, which was cDNA or gDNA.

How the authors handled the data: Researchers report that nucleated cell counts were estimated from reference gene primer amplification. Here immunoSEQ multiplex PCR was the method, and the copy in TCRdb shows in-frame clones only, minus some. Clone size and V and J calls were adopted from that table, with D and trimming inferred from the DNA. There are about 230,000 clones in the sample; 75% to 85% occur only once, and around 6.8% lies in the top ten. The clonotype comes from a woman in her 50s with acute or convalescent COVID-19. Sequenced: peripheral blood.

DNA for the CDR3: TGCAGTGCTAGTCCTCGGGAGATATACAATGAGCAGTTCTTC. This encodes CSASPREIYNEQFF. J is TRBJ2-1 and V is TRBV20-1; D is perhaps TRBD2 (6 bases). Germline CDR1 DFQATT, CDR2 SNEGSKA (reference sequence). This CDR3 region has 14 residues. Deletions cut 3 bases from V and 4 bases from J, with 13 bases between.